This entry concerns a single TCR beta chain. The antigen is unknown. The record originates from a study of CD8 T cells in ankylosing spondylitis. Notes on the study in general: Typical of ankylosing spondylitis blood, it appeared, was a TCR beta motif of eight highly homologous variants. Disease-linked clones reportedly showed significant enrichment in matched ankylosing spondylitis synovial fluid. Earlier studies detected some motif variants in reactive arthritis synovial fluid and blood. A CD8+ phenotype characterized the disease-linked clones, which were relatively rare in peripheral blood.

Quantitative 5'-RACE was performed with molecular barcodes, and it yielded the TCR beta libraries. Each CDR3 protein is one row after TCRdb ran MiXCR on the 5' RACE reads. The table shows approximately 140,000 distinct CDR3 sequences, with roughly a sixth occurring only once. This CDR3 contains 14 residues. CDR1 DFQATT and CDR2 SNEGSKA come from the germline V gene (reference sequence). V was shortened by 2 bases and J by 0 bases, with 11 bases between the two germline ends. This chain connects TRBV20-1 to TRBJ2-7; D perhaps matches TRBD1 (6 bases). This sequence originates from a male donor with ankylosing spondylitis. Sequenced material: blood, either unsorted or a sorted T cell fraction (not recorded which). Written as DNA, the CDR3 is TGCAGTGCTAGAACTGACAGGTACTCCTACGAGCAGTACTTC. It is translated as CSARTDRYSYEQYF.